The 27 T cell receptor beta chains below all came from one sample that was sequenced in a study of response to subunit inactivated influenza vaccine. TCRdb re-called the RT-PCR reads through MiXCR, storing one row per CDR3 protein. The sample records around 570,000 distinct CDR3 sequences, around 8% being singletons. The sample consisted of PBMCs from blood, taken around 25 months after vaccination. The receptors were sampled from a man between 50 and 69 years old who received an inactivated influenza vaccine.

The CDR3 is CASSAAGGSYEQYF. In nucleotides, the CDR3 is TGTGCCAGCAGCGCCGCGGGGGGCTCCTACGAGCAGTACTTC. The chain is built from TRBV2 and TRBJ2-7, with 8 bases aligning to TRBD2. The CDR3 runs to 14 residues. V lost 6 bases to trimming and J lost 0 bases; unmatched junction nucleotides: 4. Germline CDR1 is SNHLY and CDR2 is FYNNEI. Full variable domain (remainder filled in from reference TRBV2 and TRBJ2-7): EPEVTQTPSHQVTQMGQEVILRCVPISNHLYFYWYRQILGQKVEFLVSFYNNEISEKSEIFDDQFSVERPDGSNFTLKIRSTKLEDSAMYFCASSAAGGSYEQYFGPGTRLTVT.

CDR3 residues: CASSLDLVSYEQYF. For the CDR3, the DNA is TGTGCCAGCAGCTTAGACCTGGTCTCCTACGAGCAGTACTTC. The rearrangement links TRBV11-2 to TRBJ2-7; D remains unclear. Germline V gene sequence: CDR1 SGHAT, CDR2 FQNNGV. This CDR3 has 14 residues. V shed 0 bases and J shed 0 bases, with 6 bases lying between them.

This clonotype has only a few counts. This chain links TRBV6-1 with TRBJ1-5; D gene ambiguous. The V gene lost 6 bases and the J gene lost 1 base, with 10 bases spanning the gap. CDR3 size: 14 residues. In germline, CDR1 is MNHNS, CDR2 SASEGT. The CDR3 spells CASSAVLSNQPQHF. The CDR3 DNA sequence: TGTGCCAGCAGCGCGGTACTAAGCAATCAGCCCCAGCATTTT.

The chain has TRBV4-1 and TRBJ2-1, with D hard to call. Germline CDR1 MGHRA, CDR2 YSYEKL. The CDR3 extends over 15 amino acids. V dropped 0 bases and J dropped 1 base, with 7 bases sitting between them. CDR3 DNA sequence: TGCGCCAGCAGCCAAGATGACTTTTCCTACAATGAGCAGTTCTTC. Protein product: CASSQDDFSYNEQFF.

This clonotype was counted only a few times. This chain uses TRBV7-2 with TRBJ1-2; tentative D call: TRBD1 (6 bases). This CDR3 spans 14 amino acids. Germline CDR1 reads SGHTA; CDR2 reads FQGNSA. Trimming stripped 5 bases from V and 0 bases from J, with 10 bases between. The CDR3 region has the DNA TGTGCCAGCAGCGTAACAGGGTCTAACTATGGCTACACCTTC. This gives the protein CASSVTGSNYGYTF.

This clonotype showed up just a few times. The rearrangement joins TRBV20-1 to TRBJ2-5; 14 nucleotides agree with TRBD2. Germline-derived CDR1 and CDR2 are DFQATT and SNEGSKA (reference sequence). With 5 bases clipped from V and 4 bases from J, the junction kept 6 bases outside the gene matches. This CDR3 has 15 amino acids. The CDR3 DNA reads as TGCAGTGCTTACTTGACTAGCGGGAGGGGAGAGACCCAGTACTTC. Translation gives CSAYLTSGRGETQYF.

This clonotype occurred a few times. An end of the junction differs from the germline gene, which may be a read error. J is TRBJ2-1 and V is TRBV12-3 or TRBV12-4; D is perhaps TRBD1 or TRBD2 (5 bases each). This CDR3 has 12 residues. This CDR3 reads CAGSTGTAEQFF. DNA of the CDR3: TGTGCCGGCAGTACCGGGACGGCAGAGCAGTTCTTC.

This clonotype was seen a handful of times. The rearrangement uses TRBV7-8 and TRBJ1-1; D is undetermined. The length of the CDR3 is 16 residues. Germline CDR1 is SGHVS and CDR2 is FQNEAQ. Trimming stripped 1 base from V and 5 bases from J, with 17 bases between. CDR3 in DNA: TGTGCCAGCAGCTTAGGGAGGGATAGTAGTCGGACTGAAGCTTTCTTT. It yields the protein CASSLGRDSSRTEAFF.

As regards this clonotype: A single base separates this from a much larger clone, so it may be a read error. The chain is built from TRBV29-1 and TRBJ2-5; no firm D call. The V gene's germline CDR1 is SQVTM and CDR2 ANQGSEA. This CDR3 is built from 12 residues. V was pared by 4 bases and J by 2 bases, with 8 bases between. The CDR3 nucleotides are TGCAGCGTTGGTAACAAGCAAGAGACCCAGTACTTC. Translated: CSVGNKQETQYF.

This clonotype has at least ten counts. This rearrangement joins TRBV7-2 to TRBJ2-7; D may be TRBD1 (5 bases). This CDR3 has 16 residues. Germline-derived CDR1 and CDR2 are SGHTA and FQGNSA. Trimming took 1 base from V and 4 from J, leaving 17 bases between them. CDR3 in DNA: TGTGCCAGCAGCTTAGAATCTACATACAGGTTGTACGAGCAGTACTTC. Amino acid sequence: CASSLESTYRLYEQYF.

The chain combines TRBV3-1 with TRBJ1-4; D unclear. Germline CDR1 is LGHDT and CDR2 is YNNKEL (reference sequence). The germline V and J ends were trimmed by 4 bases and 5 bases, with 14 bases remaining between them. The CDR3 extends over 15 amino acids. The CDR3 protein is CASSRRPRSNEKLFF. The CDR3 nucleotides are TGTGCCAGCAGCCGACGGCCCCGTTCGAATGAAAAACTGTTTTTT. Using reference TRBV3-1 and TRBJ1-4 for the parts outside the CDR3, the full variable domain is DTAVSQTPKYLVTQMGNDKSIKCEQNLGHDTMYWYKQDSKKFLKIMFSYNNKELIINETVPNRFSPKSPDKAHLNLHINSLELGDSAVYFCASSRRPRSNEKLFFGSGTQLSVL.

The V and J genes are TRBV7-9 and TRBJ2-7; D is unclear. In germline, CDR1 is SEHNR, CDR2 FQNEAQ (reference sequence). V dropped 0 bases and J dropped 5 bases, with 8 bases sitting between them. The CDR3 contains 13 residues. CDR3 loop: CASSLAGSHEQYF. DNA for the CDR3: TGTGCCAGCAGCTTAGCGGGGTCCCACGAGCAGTACTTC. Full variable domain (outside the CDR3, taken from reference TRBV7-9 and TRBJ2-7): DTGVSQNPRHKITKRGQNVTFRCDPISEHNRLYWYRQTLGQGPEFLTYFQNEAQLEKSRLLSDRFSAERPKGSFSTLEIQRTEQGDSAMYLCASSLAGSHEQYFGPGTRLTVT.

This clonotype was seen at least ten times. The chain combines TRBV12-3 or TRBV12-4 with TRBJ1-3; D is uncertain. The CDR3 is 14 amino acids. The V gene lost 5 bases and the J gene lost 8 bases, with 16 bases spanning the gap. The CDR3 nucleotides are TGTGCCAGCAGTATGAGGACCGCTGGGTACACCATATATTTT. This sequence encodes CASSMRTAGYTIYF.

The chain uses TRBV30 and TRBJ1-1; TRBD1 aligns across 12 bases. V was clipped by 2 bases and J by 12 bases; unmatched bases: 7. CDR1 and CDR2 from the germline V gene are GTSNPN and SVGIG (reference sequence). The CDR3 covers 13 residues. The CDR3, as DNA: TGTGCCTGGAGTTCCGGGACAGGGGGCCGATCTTTCTTT. This codes for CAWSSGTGGRSFF.

In this sample, this clonotype turned up a few times. This sequence joins TRBV4-1 and TRBJ2-7, with D hard to call. Germline CDR1 reads MGHRA; CDR2 reads YSYEKL. With 4 bases removed from V and 0 bases from J, the gap between germline ends came to 16 bases. The length of the CDR3 is 16 residues. CDR3 in DNA: TGCGCCAGCAGCCCTACGGTGTCCGGCGTCTCCTACGAGCAGTACTTC. It yields the protein CASSPTVSGVSYEQYF.

The CDR3 nucleotides read TGTGCCAGCAGTTACTCCCAGGTCGGGGTTGAGACCCAGTACTTC. Amino acids: CASSYSQVGVETQYF. The chain carries TRBV6-5 and TRBJ2-5; maybe TRBD2 (5 bases). The CDR3 is 15 amino acids. Trimming removed 0 bases from V and 5 bases from J, with 13 bases in between. Per germline, CDR1 MNHEY and CDR2 SVGAGI.

This clonotype has only a few counts. The J gene is TRBJ2-7, the V gene TRBV3-1; D tentatively fits TRBD1 or TRBD2 (5 bases each). The V and J ends lost 2 bases and 7 bases respectively, with 12 bases between them. The CDR3 sequence is 13 residues long. CDR1 and CDR2 from the germline V gene are LGHDT and YNNKEL (reference sequence). The CDR3 loop is CASSQQGRGEQYF. CDR3 nucleotides: TGTGCCAGCAGCCAACAGGGCCGGGGTGAGCAGTACTTC.

This clonotype was counted ten times or more. This chain links TRBV5-1 with TRBJ1-2; 12 nucleotides line up with TRBD1. V lost 7 bases to trimming and J lost 2 bases; unmatched junction nucleotides: 6. This CDR3 has 15 residues. CDR1 SGHRS and CDR2 YFSETQ come from the germline V gene. DNA of the CDR3: TGCGCCAGCGGCCAGGGACAGGGGGCAAACTATGGCTACACCTTC. It encodes CASGQGQGANYGYTF.

CDR3 region: CASSLDRDEAFF. The CDR3 DNA is TGTGCCAGCAGTTTAGACAGGGACGAAGCTTTCTTT. The chain couples TRBV12-3 or TRBV12-4 to TRBJ1-1, with a possible D match to TRBD1 (6 bases). The CDR3 length is 12 residues. Trimming left V 1 base short and J 8 bases short, with 8 bases between.

This clonotype was detected only a few times. The V and J genes are TRBV7-6 and TRBJ1-3, with D uncertain. V was trimmed by 5 bases and J by 0 bases, leaving 17 bases between them. Germline CDR1 SGHVS, CDR2 FNYEAQ. The CDR3 has 17 residues. CDR3 nucleotides: TGTGCCAGCAGCCCCAGAGTAGGCCTCCCCTCTGGAAACACCATATATTTT. It yields the protein CASSPRVGLPSGNTIYF. The full variable domain, rest sourced from reference TRBV7-6 and TRBJ1-3, is GAGVSQSPRYKVTKRGQDVALRCDPISGHVSLYWYRQALGQGPEFLTYFNYEAQQDKSGLPNDRFSAERPEGSISTLTIQRTEQRDSAMYRCASSPRVGLPSGNTIYFGEGSWLTVV.

A note on this clonotype: The junction departs from germline at one end; a sequencing error may be responsible. The rearrangement uses TRBV11-2 and TRBJ2-7; D uncertain. The CDR3 has 11 residues. The germline gives CDR1 SGHAT, CDR2 FQNNGV. CDR3: CASSLDSGADF. CDR3 bases: TGTGCCAGCAGCTTAGACAGTGGTGCGGACTTC.

This sequence joins TRBV20-1 and TRBJ2-1, with D perhaps given as TRBD1 or TRBD2 (7 bases each). With 4 bases removed from V and 0 bases from J, the gap between germline ends came to 13 bases. Germline V gene data show CDR1 as DFQATT and CDR2 as SNEGSKA (reference sequence). The CDR3 totals 15 residues. The CDR3 region is CSANGRGPSYNEQFF. The CDR3 coding sequence is TGCAGTGCTAATGGGAGGGGGCCCTCCTACAATGAGCAGTTCTTC.

At least ten counts were recorded for this clonotype. This chain connects TRBV7-9 to TRBJ1-1; 7 bases align to TRBD1. Germline-derived CDR1 and CDR2 are SEHNR and FQNEAQ (reference sequence). V dropped 6 bases and J dropped 6; count of bases not matched to a gene: 10. The CDR3 is made up of 14 amino acids. CDR3 in amino acids: CASRPTGMFAEAFF. CDR3 nucleotides: TGTGCCAGCAGACCGACAGGGATGTTCGCTGAAGCTTTCTTT.

This clonotype was seen many times. This sequence joins TRBV20-1 and TRBJ1-5, with D possibly TRBD1 on 6 matching bases. The ends were cut back, 1 base at V and 2 bases at J, with 12 bases in the middle. The germline V gene has CDR1 DFQATT and CDR2 SNEGSKA (reference sequence). The CDR3 consists of 15 residues. DNA for the CDR3: TGCAGTGCTAGAGCGGACAGCCTCGGCAATCAGCCCCAGCATTTT. This codes for CSARADSLGNQPQHF.

V and J are TRBV4-1 and TRBJ2-1, with TRBD1 matching over 9 bases. Trimming took 0 bases from V and 4 from J; bases not matched to a gene: 4. This CDR3 has 16 residues. From germline, CDR1 is MGHRA and CDR2 YSYEKL. CDR3 region: CASSQEGQGPYNEQFF. CDR3 DNA: TGCGCCAGCAGCCAAGAGGGACAGGGCCCGTACAATGAGCAGTTCTTC.

This clonotype was counted only a few times. The V call is TRBV7-9, the J call TRBJ2-1, with TRBD2 matching 13 bases. Per germline, CDR1 SEHNR and CDR2 FQNEAQ (reference sequence). The CDR3 sequence is 12 residues long. In nucleotides, the CDR3 is TGTGCTTGGACTAGCGGGAGCAATGAGCAGTTCTTC. Translation gives CAWTSGSNEQFF.

This clonotype was seen a few times. The rearrangement links TRBV20-1 to TRBJ2-4; the D call may be TRBD1 or TRBD2 (6 bases each). The CDR3 extends over 15 amino acids. The ends were cut back, 7 bases at V and 0 bases at J, with 16 bases in the middle. Germline-derived CDR1 and CDR2 are DFQATT and SNEGSKA (reference sequence). DNA for the CDR3: TGCAGTGGGCGTAAGGGGGGACTAGCCAAAAACATTCAGTACTTC. This codes for CSGRKGGLAKNIQYF.